These 23 T cell receptor beta chains came from one sample sequenced in a study of graft-versus-host responses after intestinal transplantation. Sequencing was performed with immunoSEQ multiplex PCR; in TCRdb, only in-frame clones are kept and a portion is missing. Altogether roughly 17,000 clones are present, approximately 89% being singletons, with the ten largest covering roughly 50%. This sample comprised bone marrow, obtained about 130 days after transplant. The receptors originated from a human patient who received an intestinal transplant, so some T cells may come from the graft donor.

The genes are TRBV5-1 and TRBJ1-2; a possible D gene is TRBD1 (6 bases). The CDR3 totals 16 residues. CDR1 and CDR2 (germline): SGHRS, YFSETQ. V was shortened by 2 bases and J by 1 base, with 15 bases between the two germline ends. The CDR3 nucleotides are TGCGCCAGCAGCTTAGATGGGGGGGCCTATAACTATGGCTACACCTTC. Translation: CASSLDGGAYNYGYTF.

The genes are TRBV30 and TRBJ2-7, with D possibly being TRBD2 (6 bases). Between the trimmed V and J ends, which lost 5 bases and 2 bases, there was a span of 13 bases. The CDR3 runs to 13 residues. The germline V gene has CDR1 GTSNPN and CDR2 SVGIG (reference sequence). Here the CDR3 reads CAWAYRRAYEQYF. The CDR3 DNA sequence: TGTGCCTGGGCATATCGGAGGGCCTACGAGCAGTACTTC.

This rearrangement joins TRBV27 to TRBJ1-3; possibly TRBD1 for D (5 bases). This CDR3 has 14 amino acids. V lost 5 bases to trimming and J lost 3 bases, with 11 bases between them. Germline values: CDR1 MNHEY, CDR2 SMNVEV (reference sequence). The CDR3 spells CASSPTGGGNTIYF. In nucleotides, the CDR3 is TGTGCCAGCAGTCCCACAGGAGGTGGAAACACCATATATTTT.

The CDR3 DNA follows: TGTGCCAGCATACCACAGGGAGCAGTCTACGAGCAGTACTTC. Amino acids: CASIPQGAVYEQYF. The genes are TRBV2 and TRBJ2-7; tentatively, D is TRBD1 (6 bases). The V gene's germline CDR1 is SNHLY and CDR2 FYNNEI. The CDR3 contains 14 residues. V lost 7 bases to trimming and J lost 3 bases, with 16 bases between them.

The chain recombines TRBV19 with TRBJ2-7; TRBD1 aligns across 8 bases. The length of the CDR3 is 13 residues. Trimming cost V 2 bases and J 13 bases; bases outside gene matches: 10. CDR1 is LNHDA, CDR2 SQIVND, per germline (reference sequence). The CDR3 region is CASSISFGTGQYF. The DNA for the CDR3 is TGTGCCAGTAGTATAAGCTTCGGGACAGGTCAATACTTC.

The chain joins TRBV7-8 to TRBJ1-2; D might be TRBD1 (5 bases). Germline V gene sequence: CDR1 SGHVS, CDR2 FQNEAQ. The CDR3 is 15 residues long. Trimming took off 0 bases at V and 4 bases at J, with 12 bases between the two ends. The CDR3 reads CASSLALSRVYGYTF. The CDR3 bases are TGTGCCAGCAGCTTAGCGCTAAGCAGGGTCTATGGCTACACCTTC.

The gene calls are TRBV9 and TRBJ1-1; D possibly corresponds to TRBD1 (5 bases). Trimming took 6 bases from V and 1 from J, leaving 16 bases between them. CDR1 SGDLS and CDR2 YYNGEE come from the germline V gene. This CDR3 is built from 15 residues. The CDR3 loop reads CASIRPGRENTEAFF. The CDR3 DNA reads TGTGCCAGCATCCGCCCGGGGCGGGAGAACACTGAAGCTTTCTTT.

The chain couples TRBV27 to TRBJ2-3, with 8 bases fitting TRBD1. The CDR3 has 14 residues. Looked up from germline, CDR1 is MNHEY and CDR2 is SMNVEV (reference sequence). With V trimmed by 5 bases and J by 8 bases, 9 bases remained unmatched. The CDR3 region has the DNA TGTGCCAGCAGTCTTTCCGCCGGACAGGGTACGCAGTATTTT. It yields the protein CASSLSAGQGTQYF.

CDR3 bases: TGTGCCAGCAGCCTCCCCCCCTACCGGGACAGTGCCTACAATGAGCAGTTCTTC. It codes for CASSLPPYRDSAYNEQFF. J is TRBJ2-1 and V is TRBV28, with 7 bases aligning to TRBD1. The CDR3 is 18 residues long. V lost 6 bases, J lost 2 bases, and 16 bases stayed unmatched. Germline V lookup: CDR1 MDHEN, CDR2 SYDVKM.

This chain links TRBV19 with TRBJ2-1; 8 bases fit TRBD2. This CDR3 contains 15 residues. Germline V gene data show CDR1 as LNHDA and CDR2 as SQIVND (reference sequence). V shed 3 bases, J shed 4 bases, and the junction held 5 bases outside the gene matches. CDR3 in DNA: TGTGCCAGTAGTATGGGAACTAGCGGTTACAATGAGCAGTTCTTC. Its protein is CASSMGTSGYNEQFF. Drawing the rest from reference TRBV19 and TRBJ2-1, the complete variable domain is DGGITQSPKYLFRKEGQNVTLSCEQNLNHDAMYWYRQDPGQGLRLIYYSQIVNDFQKGDIAEGYSVSREKKESFPLTVTSAQKNPTAFYLCASSMGTSGYNEQFFGPGTRLTVL.

The chain combines TRBV19 with TRBJ1-5; D gene unclear. This CDR3 region has 15 residues. The germline V and J ends were trimmed by 3 bases and 2 bases, with 11 bases remaining between them. Per the germline V gene, CDR1 is LNHDA and CDR2 is SQIVND (reference sequence). The CDR3 loop is CASSILVWGNQPQHF. The CDR3 region has the DNA TGTGCCAGTAGTATTCTTGTCTGGGGCAATCAGCCCCAGCATTTT.

This sequence joins TRBV4-2 and TRBJ2-7, with D maybe TRBD2 (6 bases). The germline CDR1 and CDR2 sequences are LGHNA and YNFKEQ. V was trimmed by 0 bases and J by 4 bases, leaving 16 bases between them. The CDR3 sequence is 16 residues long. The CDR3 sequence is CASSQDLEGPLYEQYF. As DNA, the CDR3 is TGTGCCAGCAGCCAAGATTTGGAGGGCCCCCTATACGAGCAGTACTTC.

The chain couples TRBV15 to TRBJ2-5; 11 nucleotides line up with TRBD1. V dropped 1 base and J dropped 4; count of bases not matched to a gene: 8. The germline V gene encodes CDR1 LNHNV and CDR2 YYDKDF (reference sequence). The CDR3 consists of 17 residues. CDR3 DNA: TGTGCCACCAGCAGAGGACTCACCGGGACAGGGGGAGAGACCCAGTACTTC. This sequence encodes CATSRGLTGTGGETQYF.

The rearrangement uses TRBV13 and TRBJ2-1; possible D gene TRBD2, 5 bases. The CDR3 is 13 amino acids. The V gene lost 5 bases and the J gene lost 6 bases, with 11 bases spanning the gap. In germline, CDR1 is PRHDT, CDR2 FYEKMQ (reference sequence). The CDR3 DNA reads TGTGCCAGCAGCCCCTCGGGGTCCAATGAGCAGTTCTTC. Its protein product is CASSPSGSNEQFF. The full variable domain, in which reference TRBV13 and TRBJ2-1 provide the parts outside the CDR3, is AAGVIQSPRHLIKEKRETATLKCYPIPRHDTVYWYQQGPGQDPQFLISFYEKMQSDKGSIPDRFSAQQFSDYHSELNMSSLELGDSALYFCASSPSGSNEQFFGPGTRLTVL.

The chain links TRBV19 to TRBJ2-6; D tentatively fits TRBD1 or TRBD2 (6 bases each). CDR1 LNHDA and CDR2 SQIVND come from the germline V gene (reference sequence). This CDR3 is built from 13 residues. Trimming pared 5 bases from V and 10 bases from J, leaving 12 bases between. The CDR3 DNA reads TGTGCCAGTAGTGAGCAGGGGAGGAACGTCCTGACTTTC. Amino acids: CASSEQGRNVLTF.

The J gene is TRBJ2-4, the V gene TRBV7-3; tentatively, D is TRBD2 (6 bases). With 3 bases removed from V and 7 bases from J, the gap between germline ends came to 13 bases. The CDR3 is made up of 14 amino acids. From germline, CDR1 is SGHTA and CDR2 FQGTGA. The CDR3 region has the DNA TGTGCCAGCAGCTTTACCGGGACTGGGAACATTCAGTACTTC. It specifies CASSFTGTGNIQYF.

The V gene is TRBV7-9, the J gene TRBJ2-1; perhaps D is TRBD1 or TRBD2 (6 bases each). The CDR3 consists of 14 residues. V was shortened by 1 base and J by 9 bases, with 13 bases between the two germline ends. From germline, CDR1 is SEHNR and CDR2 FQNEAQ (reference sequence). As DNA, the CDR3 is TGTGCCAGCAGCTTAGTAGGGGGTAGCGGTGAGCAGTTCTTC. It is translated as CASSLVGGSGEQFF.

This sequence joins TRBV7-2 and TRBJ1-1; the D gene is possibly TRBD1 (6 bases). Germline CDR1 SGHTA, CDR2 FQGNSA. Trimming stripped 5 bases from V and 4 bases from J, with 8 bases between. The CDR3 spans 12 residues. The chain's CDR3 is CASSQGFTEAFF. For the CDR3, the DNA is TGTGCCAGCAGCCAGGGGTTCACTGAAGCTTTCTTT.

This chain uses TRBV5-1 with TRBJ1-1; D is perhaps TRBD1 (6 bases). V lost 4 bases and J lost 1, with 11 bases in between. The germline CDR1 and CDR2 sequences are SGHRS and YFSETQ. CDR3 length: 14 amino acids. The CDR3 region has the DNA TGCGCCAGCAGCCTACAGGGTTCGAACACTGAAGCTTTCTTT. Protein: CASSLQGSNTEAFF.

The chain joins TRBV5-4 to TRBJ2-6, with 9 bases identical to TRBD2. Germline-derived CDR1 and CDR2 are SGHNT and YYREEE (reference sequence). The CDR3 runs to 17 residues. J lost 2 bases, V lost 2 bases, and 5 bases had no gene match. The CDR3 nucleotides are TGTGCCAGCAGCTTACCTAGCGGGAAACCTGGGGCCAACGTCCTGACTTTC. Protein product: CASSLPSGKPGANVLTF.

Only a few counts were recorded for this clone. The CDR3 DNA sequence: TGTGCCAGCAGACCATGCCAGTATAATGAAAAACTGTTTTTT. This encodes CASRPCQYNEKLFF. The chain joins TRBV21-1 to TRBJ1-4; the table's D call, TRBD1, was not checked against the DNA. TRBV21-1 corresponds to a pseudogene. This CDR3 has 14 residues.

This sequence joins TRBV20-1 and TRBJ2-7; D not certain. CDR1 and CDR2 from the germline V gene are DFQATT and SNEGSKA (reference sequence). The V and J ends lost 3 bases and 3 bases respectively, with 3 bases between them. The CDR3 totals 10 residues. The CDR3 reads CSASHYEQYF. As DNA, the CDR3 is TGCAGTGCTAGTCACTACGAGCAGTACTTC.

J is TRBJ2-1 and V is TRBV5-6; the D gene is possibly TRBD2 (7 bases). The CDR3 is made up of 19 amino acids. Germline CDR1 is SGHDT and CDR2 is YYEEEE. The germline V and J ends were trimmed by 0 bases and 5 bases, with 24 bases remaining between them. The CDR3, as DNA: TGTGCCAGCAGCTTGGAGGAGGGGAGGGGACATGGGGGGCACAATGAGCAGTTCTTC. Translated, it gives CASSLEEGRGHGGHNEQFF.